The rows below give T cell receptor beta chains drawn from one sample of a study of early T cells in non-severe SARS-CoV-2 infection. TCRdb called the 5' RACE reads again in MiXCR, with one record for every CDR3 protein. The sample carries approximately 80,000 distinct CDR3 sequences, less than 15% recorded once. The specimen sequenced was whole blood. These receptors all stem from an adult who was a healthcare worker with PCR-confirmed SARS-CoV-2 infection or an uninfected control (not recorded which). Both conserved end residues are part of each CDR3.

V gene,J gene,CDR3 protein
TRBV18,TRBJ1-5,CASSPLGGGGQPQHF
TRBV3-1,TRBJ2-3,CASSQGIRGRLAGDFTDTQYF
TRBV5-1,TRBJ2-3,CASSVTSGNRRADTQYF
TRBV29-1,TRBJ1-2,CSSLGGTYGYTF
TRBV28,TRBJ2-7,CASSVRGPPSYEQYF
TRBV14,TRBJ2-2,CASSQDTAELFF
TRBV29-1,TRBJ1-1,CSVEGALGTEAFF
TRBV18,TRBJ2-7,CASSRSERGLRFEQYF
TRBV12-3/TRBV12-4,TRBJ2-5,CASSLRGYYETQYF
TRBV19,TRBJ1-5,CASSTGLNQPQHF
TRBV29-1,TRBJ2-7,CSVVYGETYEQYF
TRBV3-1,TRBJ2-3,CASSPRDGRETDTQYF
TRBV28,TRBJ2-7,CASSLSAGAGEQYF
TRBV9,TRBJ2-1,CASSPTSGRMHEQFF
TRBV7-8,TRBJ2-2,CASSFRAGTGELFF
TRBV15,TRBJ2-7,CATAGEMLYEQYF
TRBV4-1,TRBJ2-4,CASSQVQWENIQYF
TRBV6-1,TRBJ1-1,CASSYEVEAFF
TRBV7-6,TRBJ1-4,CASSRQLNEKLFF
TRBV6-1,TRBJ1-5,CASSELSYQPQHF
TRBV2,TRBJ1-2,CASSERNYGYTF
TRBV3-1,TRBJ1-1,CASSQDLRNPEAFF
TRBV27,TRBJ2-7,CASSLFMGSHEQYF
TRBV7-2,TRBJ2-1,CASSLSGTSYNEQFF
TRBV20-1,TRBJ1-6,CSARARDRGNSPLHF
TRBV15,TRBJ2-3,CATSPRSTIGTDTQYF
TRBV28,TRBJ2-3,CASSLPFVKADTQYF
TRBV11-2,TRBJ2-1,CASSLLRESGSGEFF
TRBV5-1,TRBJ2-4,CASRSTSGQNIQYF
TRBV28,TRBJ2-7,CASRRTSGRNYVQYF
TRBV3-1,TRBJ2-4,CASSQELAAQRKKNIQYF
TRBV28,TRBJ2-1,CASSLPGGRDNEQFF
TRBV29-1,TRBJ2-7,CSVGTSGTSEQYF
TRBV30,TRBJ2-3,CAWSVRGRVTDTQYF
TRBV6-5,TRBJ1-5,CASRRGQTDNQPQHF
TRBV5-4,TRBJ2-1,CASSLGGGSYNEQFF
TRBV14,TRBJ2-4,CASSQQAHPKNIQYF
TRBV18,TRBJ1-1,CASSPPLGGAPNTEAFF
TRBV28,TRBJ2-7,CATHGAGSDEQYF
TRBV6-5,TRBJ2-5,CASAPGGTGKKTQYF
TRBV7-3,TRBJ2-1,CASSSGRGEQFF